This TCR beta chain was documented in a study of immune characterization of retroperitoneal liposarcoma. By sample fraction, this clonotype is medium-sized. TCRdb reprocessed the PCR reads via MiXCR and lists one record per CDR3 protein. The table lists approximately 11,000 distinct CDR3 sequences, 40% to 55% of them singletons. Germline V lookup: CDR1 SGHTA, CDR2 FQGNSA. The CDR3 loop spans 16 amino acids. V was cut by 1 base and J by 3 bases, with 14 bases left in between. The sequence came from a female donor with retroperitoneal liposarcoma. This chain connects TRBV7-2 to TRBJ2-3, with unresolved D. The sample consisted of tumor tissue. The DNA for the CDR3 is TGTGCCAGCAGCTTAGGGATCCAGCTCGGGACAGATACGCAGTATTTT. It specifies CASSLGIQLGTDTQYF.